A selection of T cell receptor beta chains follows, all from one sample in a study of technical replicates of blood from a few donors. Sequencing was performed with immunoSEQ multiplex PCR; in TCRdb, only in-frame clones are kept and a portion is missing. The sample lists 62,000 or so clones, around 87% occurring once. Material for sequencing was PBMCs. All receptors come from a human donor in good health. Some clones in this sample may be carry-over from other donors' samples. CDR3s include the opening cysteine and the closing phenylalanine or tryptophan. The order of the fields is V gene, clone size, D gene, J gene, CDR3 DNA, CDR3 protein. D genes are given only for firm matches. The size of a clone is reported for some rows only, either as once, few or many, or as a class for expanded clones.

v_call: TRBV4-3; clone_size: NA; d_call: NA; j_call: TRBJ2-1; cdr3_nt: TGCGCCAGCAGCCAAGATAGAGACGCTAGCTCCTACAATGAGCAGTTCTTC; cdr3_aa: CASSQDRDASSYNEQFF
v_call: TRBV5-4; clone_size: NA; d_call: TRBD2; j_call: TRBJ2-3; cdr3_nt: TGTGCCAGCAGCATTTGGACTAGCGGGGGCGGGACAGATACGCAGTATTTT; cdr3_aa: CASSIWTSGGGTDTQYF
v_call: TRBV11-3; clone_size: once; d_call: NA; j_call: TRBJ1-1; cdr3_nt: TGTGCCAGCAGCTTAGTAGGGGGGAACACTGAAGCTTTCTTT; cdr3_aa: CASSLVGGNTEAFF
v_call: TRBV7-2; clone_size: NA; d_call: TRBD2; j_call: TRBJ2-1; cdr3_nt: TGTGCCAGCAGCCCCCGCGGTGGTAGCGGGGGGGCACGGGAGCAGTTCTTC; cdr3_aa: CASSPRGGSGGAREQFF
v_call: TRBV21-1; clone_size: NA; d_call: NA; j_call: TRBJ2-2; cdr3_nt: TGTGGGGCGAGACAGGGACGGGGCACCGGGGAGCTGTTTTTT; cdr3_aa: CGARQGRGTGELFF
v_call: TRBV4-3; clone_size: NA; d_call: NA; j_call: TRBJ2-7; cdr3_nt: TGCGCCAGCAGCCAAGGACACGTAGGGGTCCCAATCTCCTACGAGCAGTACTTC; cdr3_aa: CASSQGHVGVPISYEQYF
v_call: TRBV7-3; clone_size: NA; d_call: NA; j_call: TRBJ2-2; cdr3_nt: TGTGCCAGCAGCTTAGGGGGGGCGTCCACCGGGGAGCTGTTTTTT; cdr3_aa: CASSLGGASTGELFF
v_call: TRBV6-6; clone_size: NA; d_call: TRBD2; j_call: TRBJ2-3; cdr3_nt: TGTGCCAGCAGGCCTAGCGGGGGGCATGATACGCAGTATTTT; cdr3_aa: CASRPSGGHDTQYF
v_call: TRBV30; clone_size: NA; d_call: TRBD1; j_call: TRBJ1-6; cdr3_nt: TGTGCCTGGAGTACCGGACAGGGGGCTAATTCACCCCTCCACTTT; cdr3_aa: CAWSTGQGANSPLHF
v_call: TRBV7-2; clone_size: NA; d_call: NA; j_call: TRBJ2-7; cdr3_nt: TGTGCCAGCAGCTCTCAGGGGCCGAGCTCCTACGAGCAGTACTTC; cdr3_aa: CASSSQGPSSYEQYF
v_call: TRBV2; clone_size: NA; d_call: NA; j_call: TRBJ1-4; cdr3_nt: TGTGCCAGCAATGAAGGGAGTTCTAATGAAAAACTGTTTTTT; cdr3_aa: CASNEGSSNEKLFF
v_call: TRBV6-5; clone_size: NA; d_call: TRBD1; j_call: TRBJ1-1; cdr3_nt: TGTGCCAGCAGTAGAACCGGGACAGGGGTCACTGAAGCTTTCTTT; cdr3_aa: CASSRTGTGVTEAFF
v_call: TRBV19; clone_size: NA; d_call: NA; j_call: TRBJ2-3; cdr3_nt: TGTGCCAGTAGTATGAGCCATACGCAGTATTTT; cdr3_aa: CASSMSHTQYF
v_call: TRBV6-4; clone_size: few; d_call: TRBD1; j_call: TRBJ1-1; cdr3_nt: TGTGCCAGCAGTGAAGGACAGGGGAGGACTGAAGCTTTCTTT; cdr3_aa: CASSEGQGRTEAFF
v_call: TRBV6-5; clone_size: NA; d_call: NA; j_call: TRBJ2-7; cdr3_nt: TGTGCCAGCAGTTACAGGGGCAACGAGCAGTACTTC; cdr3_aa: CASSYRGNEQYF
v_call: TRBV6-1; clone_size: NA; d_call: TRBD2; j_call: TRBJ2-1; cdr3_nt: TGTGCCAGCAGTGCACCCGTTCTAGCGGTGATCTACAATGAGCAGTTCTTC; cdr3_aa: CASSAPVLAVIYNEQFF
v_call: TRBV4-2; clone_size: few; d_call: NA; j_call: TRBJ1-2; cdr3_nt: TGTGCCAGCAGCCAACAGACAGCTAACTATGGCTACACCTTC; cdr3_aa: CASSQQTANYGYTF
v_call: TRBV9; clone_size: NA; d_call: NA; j_call: TRBJ1-1; cdr3_nt: TGTGCCAGCAGCGCACCCCCCGGAACAGGGAAAAATGAAGCTTTCTTT; cdr3_aa: CASSAPPGTGKNEAFF
v_call: TRBV30; clone_size: NA; d_call: TRBD2; j_call: TRBJ2-7; cdr3_nt: TGTGCTTTTCAACTAGCGGTCTACGAGCAGTACTTC; cdr3_aa: CAFQLAVYEQYF
v_call: TRBV5-1; clone_size: once; d_call: NA; j_call: TRBJ2-3; cdr3_nt: TGCGCCAGCAGTCCCGGGACATCAGGGCCCACAGATACGCAGTATTTT; cdr3_aa: CASSPGTSGPTDTQYF
v_call: TRBV4-3; clone_size: NA; d_call: TRBD2; j_call: TRBJ2-3; cdr3_nt: TGCGCCAGCAGCCAAGATCGGGGGGGTGGGACAGATACGCAGTATTTT; cdr3_aa: CASSQDRGGGTDTQYF
v_call: TRBV2; clone_size: NA; d_call: TRBD2; j_call: TRBJ2-3; cdr3_nt: TGTGCCAGCAGTGAAGTGTCTAGCGGGGCCTCTAGCACAGATACGCAGTATTTT; cdr3_aa: CASSEVSSGASSTDTQYF
v_call: TRBV7-9; clone_size: NA; d_call: NA; j_call: TRBJ1-4; cdr3_nt: TGTGCCAGCAGCTTAGAGAAGGGAGGAAAACTGTTTTTT; cdr3_aa: CASSLEKGGKLFF
v_call: TRBV7-9; clone_size: NA; d_call: TRBD2; j_call: TRBJ2-7; cdr3_nt: TGTGCCAGCAGCTTGGCTAGCGGGACGGGCTACGAGCAGTACTTC; cdr3_aa: CASSLASGTGYEQYF
v_call: TRBV6-1; clone_size: NA; d_call: TRBD1; j_call: TRBJ2-7; cdr3_nt: TGTGCCAGCAGTGAAGGAGGACAGGCGGACTACGAGCAGTACTTC; cdr3_aa: CASSEGGQADYEQYF
v_call: TRBV5-6; clone_size: NA; d_call: NA; j_call: TRBJ2-5; cdr3_nt: TGTGCCAGCAACTCGTGGAGCGAGCAAGAGACCCAGTACTTC; cdr3_aa: CASNSWSEQETQYF
v_call: TRBV30; clone_size: few; d_call: TRBD2; j_call: TRBJ2-3; cdr3_nt: TGTGCCTGGACACCTCCGACTAGCGGCCGCGGCACAGATACGCAGTATTTT; cdr3_aa: CAWTPPTSGRGTDTQYF
v_call: TRBV5-4; clone_size: NA; d_call: TRBD2; j_call: TRBJ2-7; cdr3_nt: TGTGCCAGCAGCTTAGGAGGACTAGCTCACTACGAGCAGTACTTC; cdr3_aa: CASSLGGLAHYEQYF
v_call: TRBV7-9; clone_size: NA; d_call: TRBD1; j_call: TRBJ1-4; cdr3_nt: TGTGCCAGCAGCCCAGGACAGGGGACTAATGAAAAACTGTTTTTT; cdr3_aa: CASSPGQGTNEKLFF
v_call: TRBV30; clone_size: NA; d_call: TRBD1; j_call: TRBJ1-1; cdr3_nt: TGTGCCTTAGGGACAGGGGGCAGAGAAGCTTTCTTT; cdr3_aa: CALGTGGREAFF
v_call: TRBV29-1; clone_size: NA; d_call: TRBD2; j_call: TRBJ2-5; cdr3_nt: TGCAGCGCCAGACTAGCGGCCGGGGGGGAGACCCAGTACTTC; cdr3_aa: CSARLAAGGETQYF
v_call: TRBV7-9; clone_size: NA; d_call: TRBD2; j_call: TRBJ2-7; cdr3_nt: TGTGCCAGCAGCGACGGGAGGGCCGTCTACGAGCAGTACTTC; cdr3_aa: CASSDGRAVYEQYF
v_call: TRBV7-2; clone_size: NA; d_call: TRBD2; j_call: TRBJ2-1; cdr3_nt: TGTGCCAGCAGTCCCATAGCGGGGGGCCCTTACAATGAGCAGTTCTTC; cdr3_aa: CASSPIAGGPYNEQFF
v_call: TRBV12-5; clone_size: NA; d_call: NA; j_call: TRBJ1-5; cdr3_nt: TGTGCTAGTGGTTTCGAGGGAGTAGGTCAGCCCCAGCATTTT; cdr3_aa: CASGFEGVGQPQHF
v_call: TRBV7-2; clone_size: NA; d_call: NA; j_call: TRBJ2-7; cdr3_nt: TGTGCCAGCAGCTCGACCCCAGCGAGGGCCCACGAGCAGTACTTC; cdr3_aa: CASSSTPARAHEQYF
v_call: TRBV13; clone_size: NA; d_call: TRBD1; j_call: TRBJ1-1; cdr3_nt: TGTGCCAGCAGCCCGGACAGGGGGTTGACTGAAGCTTTCTTT; cdr3_aa: CASSPDRGLTEAFF
v_call: TRBV9; clone_size: NA; d_call: TRBD2; j_call: TRBJ2-2; cdr3_nt: TGTGCCAGCAGCGTATCCACTAGCGGGAGGTTACGGACCGGGGAGCTGTTTTTT; cdr3_aa: CASSVSTSGRLRTGELFF
v_call: TRBV7-9; clone_size: NA; d_call: NA; j_call: TRBJ1-1; cdr3_nt: TGTGCCAGCAGCTATAGTAGGCGGGAAGGGAACACTGAAGCTTTCTTT; cdr3_aa: CASSYSRREGNTEAFF
v_call: TRBV5-8; clone_size: NA; d_call: TRBD1; j_call: TRBJ1-1; cdr3_nt: TGTGCCAGCAGCCAAGATGCCGGGACAGGCTCCACTGAAGCTTTCTTT; cdr3_aa: CASSQDAGTGSTEAFF
v_call: TRBV28; clone_size: NA; d_call: NA; j_call: TRBJ2-7; cdr3_nt: TGTGCCAGCAGCCCCATGGCTGTCAACGAGCAGTACTTC; cdr3_aa: CASSPMAVNEQYF
v_call: TRBV10-1; clone_size: NA; d_call: NA; j_call: TRBJ2-7; cdr3_nt: TGCGCCAGCAGTGAGTGCCGTAATGGGACATTCAGCTCCTACGAGCAGTACTTC; cdr3_aa: CASSECRNGTFSSYEQYF
v_call: TRBV10-1; clone_size: NA; d_call: NA; j_call: TRBJ1-2; cdr3_nt: TGCGCCAGCAGTGAGTCCCTACAGGGAAGCTACACCTTC; cdr3_aa: CASSESLQGSYTF
v_call: TRBV27; clone_size: NA; d_call: NA; j_call: TRBJ1-1; cdr3_nt: TGTGCCAGCAGCCGGGACATGAACACTGAAGCTTTCTTT; cdr3_aa: CASSRDMNTEAFF
v_call: TRBV5-6; clone_size: NA; d_call: TRBD2; j_call: TRBJ2-7; cdr3_nt: TGTGCCAGCAGCTCAACCGGGACTAGTCTCTCCTACGAGCAGTACTTC; cdr3_aa: CASSSTGTSLSYEQYF
v_call: TRBV4-3; clone_size: NA; d_call: NA; j_call: TRBJ1-2; cdr3_nt: TGCGCCAGCAGCGAGCGACAGGCCCTCTATGGCTACACCTTC; cdr3_aa: CASSERQALYGYTF
v_call: TRBV6-5; clone_size: NA; d_call: NA; j_call: TRBJ1-1; cdr3_nt: TGTGCCAGCAGTCCCCGACAGCTAAGGGCCACTGAAGCTTTCTTT; cdr3_aa: CASSPRQLRATEAFF
v_call: TRBV6-5; clone_size: NA; d_call: NA; j_call: TRBJ2-5; cdr3_nt: TGTGCCAGCAGTGCCCGTAGGGGGACCCAGTACTTC; cdr3_aa: CASSARRGTQYF
v_call: TRBV9; clone_size: NA; d_call: NA; j_call: TRBJ2-2; cdr3_nt: TGTGCCAGCAGCGTAGGCGGAGGAAACACCGGGGAGCTGTTTTTT; cdr3_aa: CASSVGGGNTGELFF
v_call: TRBV4-1; clone_size: NA; d_call: TRBD1; j_call: TRBJ1-1; cdr3_nt: TGCGCCAGCAGCCAAGATGCGGCAGGGGGTGAAGCTTTCTTT; cdr3_aa: CASSQDAAGGEAFF
v_call: TRBV7-9; clone_size: NA; d_call: NA; j_call: TRBJ1-6; cdr3_nt: TGTGCCAGCAGCTCGTTGATGCTACCCAATTCACCCCTCCACTTT; cdr3_aa: CASSSLMLPNSPLHF
v_call: TRBV7-9; clone_size: NA; d_call: NA; j_call: TRBJ2-7; cdr3_nt: TGTGCCAGCAGCGCCGGGTTAATTATCGAGCAGTACTTC; cdr3_aa: CASSAGLIIEQYF
v_call: TRBV2; clone_size: NA; d_call: NA; j_call: TRBJ2-5; cdr3_nt: TGTGCCAGCAGTGAGTCGCGTTTGAAAGAGACCCAGTACTTC; cdr3_aa: CASSESRLKETQYF
v_call: TRBV10-2; clone_size: NA; d_call: NA; j_call: TRBJ1-6; cdr3_nt: TGCGCCAGCAGAGCAGGGAGGAATTCACCCCTCCACTTT; cdr3_aa: CASRAGRNSPLHF
v_call: TRBV7-8; clone_size: NA; d_call: NA; j_call: TRBJ2-7; cdr3_nt: TGTGCCAGCAGCTTACTAGGTTACGAGCAGTACTTC; cdr3_aa: CASSLLGYEQYF
v_call: TRBV10-3; clone_size: NA; d_call: TRBD1; j_call: TRBJ2-3; cdr3_nt: TGTGCCATCAGTGGGACAGGGGCCAGGAATACGCAGTATTTT; cdr3_aa: CAISGTGARNTQYF
v_call: TRBV5-5; clone_size: NA; d_call: NA; j_call: TRBJ1-3; cdr3_nt: TGTGCCAGCAGCTTGGTGGCAGGCTCTGGAAACACCATATATTTT; cdr3_aa: CASSLVAGSGNTIYF
v_call: TRBV11-2; clone_size: NA; d_call: TRBD2; j_call: TRBJ2-1; cdr3_nt: TGTGCCAGCAGCTCCGGCGGGACTAGCGGGGGCTCCTACAATGAGCAGTTCTTC; cdr3_aa: CASSSGGTSGGSYNEQFF
v_call: TRBV4-1; clone_size: NA; d_call: TRBD1; j_call: TRBJ2-7; cdr3_nt: TGCGCCAGCAGCCAAGATCCGGGGACAGATTACGAGCAGTACTTC; cdr3_aa: CASSQDPGTDYEQYF
v_call: TRBV29-1; clone_size: NA; d_call: TRBD2; j_call: TRBJ2-7; cdr3_nt: TGCAGCGTTGGTTCTAGCGGGAGTTACGAGCAGTACTTC; cdr3_aa: CSVGSSGSYEQYF